This entry concerns a single T cell receptor beta chain. Its antigen is as yet unknown. These data belong to a study of PD-1 blockade in classical Hodgkin lymphoma. For the study at large: Nivolumab 3 mg/kg was given intravenously every 2 weeks. Findings of the study overall: Any patient who commenced nivolumab under 1 year after ASCT was excluded.

Trimming at V came to 6 bases and at J to 7 bases, leaving 10 bases not matched to a gene. Looked up from germline, CDR1 is ENHRY and CDR2 is SYGVKD. The CDR3 covers 17 residues. As for time point: cycle 4 day 1 (C4D1), after 5 to 7 weeks of nivolumab. Every patient had relapsed following autologous stem cell transplantation, and cohorts differed in brentuximab vedotin exposure. Libraries were prepared by immunoSEQ multiplex PCR; TCRdb keeps only in-frame clonotypes and omits some of them. The data hold 20,000 to 25,000 clones, with 81% observed a single time. The sample consisted of peripheral blood mononuclear cells (PBMCs), taken before the fourth cycle of nivolumab. The chain uses TRBV10-3 and TRBJ1-6; TRBD1 matches 12 bases. The clonotype was recovered from a human donor with classical Hodgkin lymphoma. The CDR3 nucleotides are TGTGCCATCAGGGATACCGGGACAGGGGGCGCGAATTCACCCCTCCACTTT. Protein: CAIRDTGTGGANSPLHF.